These 8 T cell receptor beta chains share one sample of origin, sequenced in a study of a mutant IDH1 vaccine in newly diagnosed glioma. Their recognized antigens are unknown. Time point noted: week 5, during vaccination. In every dose of vaccine, 300 ug of mutant IDH1 20-mer peptide was given alongside topical imiquimod. Measured with immunoSEQ multiplex PCR; TCRdb has only the in-frame clones, and not every one. Of 50,000 or so clones in the sample, just under 80% are singletons; the top ten hold roughly 1.8%. Sequencing was performed on PBMCs, taken from a glioma patient whose treatment included an IDH1 peptide vaccine. All receptors come from a middle-aged woman with glioma.

The chain is built from TRBV30 and TRBJ2-1; 14 nucleotides line up with TRBD2. The CDR3 loop spans 15 amino acids. Germline V CDR1 and CDR2: GTSNPN, SVGIG (reference sequence). After removal of 2 bases from V and 5 bases from J, the junction contained 2 bases not matched to a gene. This CDR3 is CAWSPGLAGDNEQFF. CDR3 coding DNA: TGTGCCTGGAGTCCGGGACTAGCGGGGGACAATGAGCAGTTCTTC.

The rearrangement uses TRBV19 and TRBJ1-2; a weak D match, TRBD1 (5 bases). The CDR3 contains 13 residues. Germline-derived CDR1 and CDR2 are LNHDA and SQIVND (reference sequence). The V end was cut by 3 bases, the J end by 8 bases, with 13 bases between. The CDR3 loop is CASSMGWGLGYTF. For the CDR3, the DNA is TGTGCCAGTAGTATGGGATGGGGACTCGGCTACACCTTC.

This rearrangement joins TRBV5-1 to TRBJ1-2, with unresolved D. This CDR3 comprises 14 residues. V dropped 4 bases and J dropped 2 bases, with 12 bases sitting between them. Germline CDR1 is SGHRS and CDR2 is YFSETQ. The CDR3 reads CASSPPGRNYGYTF. The CDR3, as DNA: TGCGCCAGCAGCCCCCCGGGCAGAAACTATGGCTACACCTTC. The entire variable domain, with the rest obtained from reference TRBV5-1 and TRBJ1-2, is as follows: KAGVTQTPRYLIKTRGQQVTLSCSPISGHRSVSWYQQTPGQGLQFLFEYFSETQRNKGNFPGRFSGRQFSNSRSEMNVSTLELGDSALYLCASSPPGRNYGYTFGSGTRLTVV.

In this sample, this clone turned up a few times. J is TRBJ1-2 and V is TRBV29-1; 7 positions agree with TRBD1. Germline CDR1 SQVTM, CDR2 ANQGSEA. The CDR3 consists of 12 residues. Losses at the gene ends were 7 bases for V and 2 bases for J; bases not matched to a gene: 4. The CDR3 region is CSDRQGNYGYTF. The CDR3 DNA follows: TGCAGCGATCGACAGGGAAACTATGGCTACACCTTC.

The gene calls are TRBV5-5 and TRBJ1-3; D not resolved. Germline CDR1 is SGHKS and CDR2 is YYEKEE (reference sequence). This CDR3 is 16 amino acids long. V was clipped by 4 bases and J by 0 bases, with 14 bases between them. The CDR3 DNA is TGTGCCAGCAGCACCTATAGGGCCTCCTCTGGAAACACCATATATTTT. Translating gives CASSTYRASSGNTIYF.

The rearrangement links TRBV30 to TRBJ1-1; 11 bases match TRBD1. Germline CDR1 GTSNPN, CDR2 SVGIG (reference sequence). J was trimmed by 4 bases and V by 2 bases; bases with no gene match: 3. The CDR3 totals 14 residues. This chain's CDR3 is CAWSWDRGGTEAFF. The CDR3 DNA reads TGTGCCTGGAGTTGGGACAGGGGGGGCACTGAAGCTTTCTTT.

The chain joins TRBV7-2 to TRBJ1-5, with no clear D. Germline lookup yields CDR1 SGHTA and CDR2 FQGNSA. The CDR3 totals 15 residues. V was clipped by 0 bases and J by 3 bases, with 9 bases between them. CDR3 bases: TGTGCCAGCAGCTTAGCGCCGGACTTCAATCAGCCCCAGCATTTT. It codes for CASSLAPDFNQPQHF. Filled out from reference TRBV7-2 and TRBJ1-5, the complete variable domain reads GAGVSQSPSNKVTEKGKDVELRCDPISGHTALYWYRQSLGQGLEFLIYFQGNSAPDKSGLPSDRFSAERTGGSVSTLTIQRTQQEDSAVYLCASSLAPDFNQPQHFGDGTRLSIL.

The rearrangement uses TRBV5-1 and TRBJ1-5, with D hard to call. CDR1 is SGHRS and CDR2 is YFSETQ in the germline V gene. The CDR3 length is 13 residues. The ends were cut back, 1 base at V and 2 bases at J, with 4 bases in the middle. The CDR3 loop is CASSLFGNQPQHF. The CDR3 nucleotides are TGCGCCAGCAGCTTGTTTGGCAATCAGCCCCAGCATTTT.